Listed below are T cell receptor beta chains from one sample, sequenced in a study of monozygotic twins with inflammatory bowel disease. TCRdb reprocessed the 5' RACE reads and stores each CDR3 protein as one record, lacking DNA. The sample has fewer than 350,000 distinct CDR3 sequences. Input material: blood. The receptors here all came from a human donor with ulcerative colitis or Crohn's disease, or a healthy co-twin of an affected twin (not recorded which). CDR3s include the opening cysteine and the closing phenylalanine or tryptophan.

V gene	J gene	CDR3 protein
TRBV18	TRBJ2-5	CASSPTGQETQYF
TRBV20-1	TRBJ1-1	CSASGLRGTEAFF
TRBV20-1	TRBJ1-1	CSAGEGGVTEAFF
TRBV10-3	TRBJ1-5	CAISEFAGLGGNQPQHF
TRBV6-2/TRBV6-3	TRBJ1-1	CASSSREGHSQFF
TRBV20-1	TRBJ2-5	CSASHQGYIQETQYF
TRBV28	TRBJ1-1	CASIGGENINTEAFF
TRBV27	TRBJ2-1	CASSSRVGSYNEQFF
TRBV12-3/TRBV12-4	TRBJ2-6	CASSPGRASGASAGANVLTF
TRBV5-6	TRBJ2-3	CASSLGVAPLGDTQYF
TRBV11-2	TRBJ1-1	CASSLEGQFLLNTEAFF
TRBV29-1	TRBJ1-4	CSVVAGEKLFF
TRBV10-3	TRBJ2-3	CAIRGEASTVDTQYF
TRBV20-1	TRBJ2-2	CSASLGQGDTGELFF
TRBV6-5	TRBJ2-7	CASSYELRSSYEQYF
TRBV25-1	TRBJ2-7	CASSEGQGAYEQYF
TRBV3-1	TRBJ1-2	CASSHPGTFTF
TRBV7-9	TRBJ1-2	CASSPLLVGYTF
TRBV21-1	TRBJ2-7	CASSNRDRENHEQYF
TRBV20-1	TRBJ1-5	CSALLLWGLNQPQHF
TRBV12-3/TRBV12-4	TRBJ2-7	CASSSVSGWIEQYF
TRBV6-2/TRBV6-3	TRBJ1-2	CASSNLQGSYGYTF
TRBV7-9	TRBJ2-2	CASSLGSGGTGELFF
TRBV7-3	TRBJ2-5	CASSLLGSSLETQYF
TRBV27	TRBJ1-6	CASREQQGLNSPLHF
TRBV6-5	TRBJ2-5	CASSYEGGLETQYF
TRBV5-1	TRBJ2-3	CASSLRLPDTDTQYF
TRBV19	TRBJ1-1	CASSSYQAASTEAFF
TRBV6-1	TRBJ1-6	CASSPLGQLGSPLHF
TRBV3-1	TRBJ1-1	CASSHARILGGTGIGEAFF
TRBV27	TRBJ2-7	CASSFWGSEQYF
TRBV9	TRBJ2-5	CASSPRGTAQETQYF
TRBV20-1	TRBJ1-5	CSARDGSSNQPQHF
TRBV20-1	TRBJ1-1	CSASPSTVNTEAFF
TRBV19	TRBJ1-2	CASSIRTGKNYGYTF
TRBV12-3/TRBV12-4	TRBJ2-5	CASSLLGGLQETQYF
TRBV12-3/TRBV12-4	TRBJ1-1	CASSLADNTEAFF
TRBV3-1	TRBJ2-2	CASSQSSGGELFF
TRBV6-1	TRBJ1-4	CASSRQGSNEKLFF
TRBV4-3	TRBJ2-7	CASSRDMDRYYEQYF
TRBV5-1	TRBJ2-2	CASSLEQSNTGELFF
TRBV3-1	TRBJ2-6	CASSQKVTSGANVLTF
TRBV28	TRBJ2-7	CASSRPGGFGNEQYF
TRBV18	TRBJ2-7	CASSPSGTSGTSYEQYF
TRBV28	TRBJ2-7	CASTVDRVGNEQYF
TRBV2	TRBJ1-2	CASSEWAASYGYTF
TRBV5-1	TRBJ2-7	CARAQREHALYEQYF